A single sample is the source of the 32 T cell receptor beta chains below, sequenced in a study of T-cell reconstitution after alpha-beta-depleted transplantation in children. Using unique molecular identifiers, the investigators prepared the TCRbeta library. TCRdb fed the PCR reads into MiXCR, producing one record per CDR3 protein. The sample carries some 350,000 distinct CDR3 sequences, roughly 16% recorded once. The sequencing here drew on PBMCs, mostly from graft donor cells, taken 360 days after TCRalphabeta/CD19-depleted stem cell transplant. The source of these receptors is a male patient aged 2 to 10 who had a stem cell transplant for acute lymphoblastic leukemia, so the T cells may come from the graft donor.

The chain has TRBV20-1 and TRBJ2-7; TRBD1 matches at 10 bases. Trimming took 1 base from V and 3 from J; bases not matched to a gene: 3. CDR1 and CDR2 from the germline V gene are DFQATT and SNEGSKA (reference sequence). The CDR3 loop spans 14 amino acids. CDR3 sequence reads: CSARGQGAGYEQYF. The CDR3 coding sequence is TGCAGTGCTAGAGGACAGGGGGCAGGCTACGAGCAGTACTTC.

This clonotype has more than one count but fewer than ten. This chain joins TRBV12-3 or TRBV12-4 and TRBJ1-1; 10 nucleotides line up with TRBD1. V trimming: 7 bases; J trimming: 11 bases; junction bases outside the gene matches: 4. This CDR3 has 11 amino acids. CDR3 in amino acids: CASTSDRGAFF. The CDR3 DNA is TGTGCCAGCACTTCGGACAGGGGGGCTTTCTTT.

This clonotype was counted a single time. The chain links TRBV7-2 to TRBJ2-1, with 7 bases that match TRBD2. V shed 1 base and J 3 bases; nucleotides not matched to a gene: 3. The CDR3 spans 15 residues. Germline CDR1 reads SGHTA; CDR2 reads FQGNSA. CDR3 sequence: CASSLVRDYYNEQFF. Written as DNA, the CDR3 is TGTGCCAGCAGCTTAGTCAGGGACTACTACAATGAGCAGTTCTTC.

In its sample, this clonotype was seen a few times. The V gene is TRBV27, the J gene TRBJ1-1; D not certain. V lost 3 bases, J lost 0 bases, and 11 bases lay in between. Germline V gene sequence: CDR1 MNHEY, CDR2 SMNVEV (reference sequence). This CDR3 has 15 amino acids. CDR3 amino acids: CASSFGRSMNTEAFF. The CDR3 nucleotides read TGTGCCAGCAGTTTTGGCCGAAGCATGAACACTGAAGCTTTCTTT.

As regards this clonotype: A much larger clone differs by one base, so this may be a read error. The missing conserved phenylalanine or tryptophan at the end of this CDR3 makes a read error likely. This sequence joins TRBV29-1 and TRBJ1-1; D possibly corresponds to TRBD1 (5 bases). Germline-derived CDR1 and CDR2 are SQVTM and ANQGSEA. V was trimmed by 1 base and J by 7 bases, leaving 13 bases between them. CDR3 length: 13 residues. Here the CDR3 reads CSVEVLRGVEAFS. As DNA, the CDR3 is TGCAGCGTTGAAGTTCTCCGGGGGGTTGAAGCTTTCTCT.

This clonotype was detected many times. This chain links TRBV4-1 with TRBJ2-7, with 7 bases that match TRBD2. Per germline, CDR1 MGHRA and CDR2 YSYEKL. Losses at the gene ends were 1 base for V and 3 bases for J; bases not matched to a gene: 6. CDR3 length equals 15 residues. As DNA, the CDR3 is TGCGCCAGCAGCCAAGTCCGGGACTACAACTACGAGCAGTACTTC. It yields the protein CASSQVRDYNYEQYF.

This chain joins TRBV7-9 and TRBJ2-7; 9 bases are a match to TRBD1. Germline V gives CDR1 SEHNR, CDR2 FQNEAQ (reference sequence). There are 16 residues in the CDR3. V lost 1 base and J lost 0; bases outside the gene matches: 4. The CDR3 DNA sequence: TGTGCCAGCAGCTTAGAGCCGACAGGGGGCTCCTACGAGCAGTACTTC. This encodes CASSLEPTGGSYEQYF.

This clonotype has only a few counts. The rearrangement joins TRBV27 to TRBJ2-2; D not resolved. The germline V and J ends were trimmed by 3 bases and 3 bases, with 5 bases remaining between them. The germline CDR1 and CDR2 sequences are MNHEY and SMNVEV (reference sequence). The CDR3 sequence is 13 residues long. CDR3 sequence (DNA): TGTGCCAGCAGTTTCTACGACACCGGGGAGCTGTTTTTT. It encodes CASSFYDTGELFF.

There are a few counts of this clonotype. Relative to the germline gene, one junction end is altered; a read error may explain this. The V gene is TRBV12-3 or TRBV12-4, the J gene TRBJ2-1; D possibly uses TRBD1 or TRBD2 (5 bases each). This CDR3 comprises 16 residues. CDR3 DNA: TGTGCCAGCAGCATATCCGGGGCCTCCCTTCGGATAAAGCCGCTCTTC. This translates into CASSISGASLRIKPLF.

This clonotype has a count of ten or more. V gene TRBV4-2 combines with J gene TRBJ2-1; D is unresolved. This CDR3 has 16 amino acids. Germline assignment: CDR1 LGHNA and CDR2 YNFKEQ. Deletions cut 4 bases from V and 1 base from J, with 14 bases between. The CDR3 loop reads CASSRLGADSYNEQFF. The CDR3 nucleotides are TGTGCCAGCAGCCGCCTGGGCGCGGATTCCTACAATGAGCAGTTCTTC.

This clonotype was recorded at least ten times. DNA for the CDR3: TGCAGTGCTCGCCCTCCCCCCGGAGAGCAGTACTTC. Translating gives CSARPPPGEQYF. The chain is built from TRBV20-1 and TRBJ2-7; D is uncertain. The CDR3 is 12 amino acids. V lost 5 bases to trimming and J lost 7 bases, with 15 bases between them. Germline assignment: CDR1 DFQATT and CDR2 SNEGSKA (reference sequence).

This clonotype was counted a few times. The chain combines TRBV12-3 or TRBV12-4 with TRBJ2-7; the match to TRBD2 covers 14 bases. V was clipped by 4 bases and J by 3 bases; unmatched bases: 20. This CDR3 region has 21 residues. The CDR3: CASSSGGTAGLAGGLDYEQYF. The CDR3 region has the DNA TGTGCCAGCAGTTCGGGTGGGACGGCCGGACTAGCGGGAGGATTGGACTACGAGCAGTACTTC.

The V call is TRBV12-3 or TRBV12-4, the J call TRBJ2-1, with 9 bases matching TRBD2. This CDR3 has 14 amino acids. V was pared by 5 bases and J by 5 bases, with 4 bases of the junction left unmatched. CDR3 sequence reads: CASSELAGNNEQFF. Written as DNA, the CDR3 is TGTGCCAGCAGTGAGCTAGCGGGAAACAATGAGCAGTTCTTC.

The J gene is TRBJ2-3, the V gene TRBV29-1; D not certain. There are 12 residues in the CDR3. Trimming stripped 6 bases from V and 8 bases from J, with 15 bases between. CDR1 SQVTM and CDR2 ANQGSEA come from the germline V gene. This CDR3 reads CSVDWRRTTQYF. DNA for the CDR3: TGCAGCGTCGACTGGCGCAGGACTACGCAGTATTTT.

V usage is TRBV12-3 or TRBV12-4 and J usage is TRBJ2-7; tentatively, D is TRBD1 or TRBD2 (5 bases each). The CDR3 is 16 amino acids. V was trimmed by 5 bases and J by 6 bases, leaving 23 bases between them. The CDR3 region is CASSPGAQGESGEQYF. For the CDR3, the DNA is TGTGCCAGCAGTCCTGGGGCGCAGGGAGAATCGGGCGAGCAGTACTTC.

CDR3 region: CASSLGYTGTGEHEQFF. CDR3 sequence (DNA): TGTGCCAGCAGCTTAGGATACACCGGGACAGGGGAACATGAGCAGTTCTTC. This chain joins TRBV7-9 and TRBJ2-1; 10 positions match TRBD1. V gave up 1 base and J gave up 8 bases; unmatched junction bases: 11. Germline V gene lookup returns CDR1 SEHNR and CDR2 FQNEAQ (reference sequence). The CDR3 spans 17 residues.

This clonotype occurred many times. This chain connects TRBV20-1 to TRBJ2-3; TRBD2 is a possible D gene (6 bases). The V end was cut by 5 bases, the J end by 1 base, with 10 bases between. The CDR3 is 13 amino acids. Per germline, CDR1 DFQATT and CDR2 SNEGSKA (reference sequence). The CDR3, as DNA: TGCAGTGCTCGGCCTAGCGGCACAGATACGCAGTATTTT. Encoded protein: CSARPSGTDTQYF.

The rearrangement joins TRBV20-1 to TRBJ2-4; possibly TRBD2 for D (6 bases). V shed 1 base and J shed 6 bases, with 13 bases lying between them. Germline CDR1 DFQATT, CDR2 SNEGSKA (reference sequence). The CDR3 covers 14 residues. CDR3 DNA: TGCAGTGCTAGAGGGTCTAGCGTGATAAACATTCAGTACTTC. Translated, it gives CSARGSSVINIQYF.

With respect to this clonotype: At one end the junction does not follow the germline gene, possibly because of a read error. This rearrangement joins TRBV7-7 to TRBJ2-5; D possibly corresponds to TRBD2 (6 bases). Looked up from germline, CDR1 is SSHAT and CDR2 is FNYEAQ (reference sequence). The CDR3 runs to 14 residues. The CDR3 region has the DNA TGTGCTAGCAGCTTAGTTGCGGGGACAGAGACCCAGTACTTC. Translation: CASSLVAGTETQYF.

This clonotype was observed a handful of times. The chain uses TRBV6-2 or TRBV6-3 and TRBJ2-5, with a tentative D call TRBD1 (6 bases). The CDR3 has 15 amino acids. Trimming cost V 6 bases and J 4 bases, with 18 bases left between them. Germline CDR1 and CDR2: MNHEY and SVGEGT. The DNA for the CDR3 is TGTGCCAGCAGACAGGGACAAACGGCGGGAGAGACCCAGTACTTC. Protein product: CASRQGQTAGETQYF.

The chain uses TRBV4-2 and TRBJ2-1, with D perhaps matching TRBD2 (5 bases). The germline V gene has CDR1 LGHNA and CDR2 YNFKEQ. The CDR3 spans 15 residues. V was pared by 1 base and J by 5 bases, with 12 bases between. CDR3 DNA sequence: TGTGCCAGCAGCCAAGGCTCCGGGATGAACAATGAGCAGTTCTTC. Translating gives CASSQGSGMNNEQFF.

The chain links TRBV6-4 to TRBJ2-5; D is possibly TRBD2 (5 bases). Germline CDR1 MRHNA, CDR2 SNTAGT. Trimming shortened V by 4 bases and J by 7 bases, and 16 bases separated the two germline ends. This CDR3 contains 14 residues. The CDR3 coding sequence is TGTGCCAGCAGTGTCGACGGGGAAAGTGGGACCCAGTACTTC. This codes for CASSVDGESGTQYF.

This clonotype was recorded many times. The chain combines TRBV10-3 with TRBJ2-5; D gene uncertain. V lost 6 bases to trimming and J lost 5 bases, with 10 bases between them. The CDR3 has 12 amino acids. Germline assignment: CDR1 ENHRY and CDR2 SYGVKD. CDR3 in amino acids: CAIRGVGETQYF. In DNA form, the CDR3 reads TGTGCCATCAGGGGCGTTGGGGAGACCCAGTACTTC.

V gene TRBV11-2 combines with J gene TRBJ2-7; D is undetermined. The CDR3 has 11 residues. Germline V gene sequence: CDR1 SGHAT, CDR2 FQNNGV. The germline V and J ends were trimmed by 5 bases and 4 bases, with 6 bases remaining between them. The CDR3 sequence: CASSRQYEQYF. CDR3 coding DNA: TGTGCCAGCAGCCGTCAGTACGAGCAGTACTTC.

The chain carries TRBV7-9 and TRBJ2-3; 10 positions agree with TRBD1. The length of the CDR3 is 16 residues. V lost 4 bases to trimming and J lost 3 bases; unmatched junction nucleotides: 7. Germline CDR1 is SEHNR and CDR2 is FQNEAQ (reference sequence). In nucleotides, the CDR3 is TGTGCCAGCAGCTCCTCCGGGACAGGGGTGACAGATACGCAGTATTTT. Translated, it gives CASSSSGTGVTDTQYF.

V gene TRBV10-3 combines with J gene TRBJ1-4; D gene unclear. This CDR3 is 13 amino acids long. CDR1 and CDR2 from the germline V gene are ENHRY and SYGVKD. V dropped 6 bases and J dropped 0 bases, with 5 bases sitting between them. In DNA, the CDR3 is TGTGCCATCAGAGGCTCAACTAATGAAAAACTGTTTTTT. Encoded protein: CAIRGSTNEKLFF.

This clonotype appeared a few times. V usage is TRBV25-1 and J usage is TRBJ2-2; 12 nucleotides match TRBD2. The CDR3 consists of 17 residues. Germline CDR1 reads MGHDK; CDR2 reads SYGVNS. Germline trimming cut 2 bases from V and 6 bases from J; bases unmatched to any gene: 7. The CDR3 nucleotides are TGTGCCAGCAGTGAACTAGCGGGAGGGACGACGGCCGGGGAGCTGTTTTTT. Encoded protein: CASSELAGGTTAGELFF.

There are a few counts of this clonotype. The gene calls are TRBV5-5 and TRBJ1-4, with D unresolved. Germline V gives CDR1 SGHKS, CDR2 YYEKEE (reference sequence). The CDR3 spans 15 residues. V was clipped by 4 bases and J by 7 bases, with 17 bases between them. The CDR3 is CASSRTGWEVEKLFF. The CDR3 DNA is TGTGCCAGCAGCCGGACGGGGTGGGAAGTTGAAAAACTGTTTTTT.

This clonotype was seen a handful of times. V usage is TRBV4-3 and J usage is TRBJ1-1, with 8 bases lining up with TRBD1. Unmatched junction bases numbered 3, after V lost 3 bases and J lost 0 bases. Germline assignment: CDR1 LGHNA and CDR2 YSLEER. The CDR3 extends over 15 amino acids. The CDR3 loop is CASSHGQGMNTEAFF. The CDR3 nucleotides read TGCGCCAGCAGCCACGGACAGGGTATGAACACTGAAGCTTTCTTT.

This clonotype has a count of ten or more. CDR3 residues: CSVEDLGGAYNEQFF. In DNA form, the CDR3 reads TGCAGCGTTGAAGATCTGGGGGGCGCCTACAATGAGCAGTTCTTC. This chain links TRBV29-1 with TRBJ2-1; possibly TRBD1 or TRBD2 for D (6 bases each). The CDR3 contains 15 residues. V was clipped by 0 bases and J by 2 bases, with 11 bases between them. Germline CDR1 and CDR2: SQVTM and ANQGSEA.

This clonotype has a handful of counts. The chain has TRBV25-1 and TRBJ2-1, with D perhaps given as TRBD1 or TRBD2 (5 bases each). Germline CDR1 MGHDK, CDR2 SYGVNS. Between the trimmed V and J ends, which lost 8 bases and 6 bases, there was a span of 17 bases. The CDR3 has 14 residues. CDR3 sequence: CASGAPGRRNEQFF. For the CDR3, the DNA is TGTGCCAGCGGTGCTCCGGGACGGCGCAATGAGCAGTTCTTC.

The V gene is TRBV10-3, the J gene TRBJ2-3, with D possibly being TRBD2 (6 bases). Trimming took off 7 bases at V and 0 bases at J, with 14 bases between the two ends. This CDR3 is 15 amino acids long. CDR1 ENHRY and CDR2 SYGVKD come from the germline V gene. CDR3 residues: CAIKRESASTDTQYF. The DNA for the CDR3 is TGTGCCATCAAACGGGAGTCTGCTAGCACAGATACGCAGTATTTT.